A single T cell receptor beta chain is shown here with its context. This record comes from a study of blood T cell repertoires in COVID-19. Background on the study: Acute and convalescent COVID-19 samples came from the United States, Italy and Spain. PBMCs, B-cell-depleted T cells, or T cells were the source of the cDNA or gDNA that made up the material.

Under the authors' procedure: Reference gene primers were amplified, and this amplification served to estimate nucleated cell counts. TCRdb's copy holds only in-frame clones and misses some; the assay was immunoSEQ multiplex PCR. D and trimming come from the DNA, and the V and J calls and clone size come from that table. The sample comprises roughly 150,000 clones, 80% of which are singletons, and over 0.5% rests with the top ten. V trimming: 4 bases; J trimming: 4 bases; junction bases outside the gene matches: 5. Germline V gene data show CDR1 as MNHEY and CDR2 as SVGEGT. There are 15 residues in the CDR3.

The sequencing sample was made of peripheral blood. This sequence was found in a man in his 60s with acute or convalescent COVID-19. The chain links TRBV6-2 or TRBV6-3 to TRBJ1-2; TRBD1 agrees at 11 bases. The CDR3 spells CASSSEGQGVYGYTF. The CDR3 coding sequence is TGTGCCAGCAGTTCTGAGGGACAGGGGGTCTATGGCTACACCTTC.